Listed below are T cell receptor beta chains from one sample, sequenced in a study of OX40 agonist ivuxolimab in advanced cancers. Some clones are missing from TCRdb's copy, which holds only in-frame ones; the method was immunoSEQ multiplex PCR. Of about 61,000 clones in the sample, around 90% are singletons; the top ten hold under 0.4%. The specimen comprised CD4+ or CD8+ T cells sorted from blood, sampled in a trial of the OX40 agonist ivuxolimab. These receptors were collected from an adult with an advanced solid tumor such as melanoma, head and neck, liver or kidney cancer. The CDR3 runs from the conserved cysteine through the conserved F or W. Clone size is shown for a subset of rows, as once, few, many or a class of expanded clone.

v_call	j_call	clone_size	cdr3_aa
TRBV7-8	TRBJ1-6	once	CASSLVWGNNSPLHF
TRBV10-3	NA	NA	CAILGTGHYEQYF
TRBV5-1	TRBJ1-1	NA	CASSRDRPMNTEAFF
TRBV14	TRBJ2-7	NA	CASSHGPTGAYEQYF
TRBV20-1	TRBJ1-1	NA	CSATSRGEAFF
TRBV5-4	TRBJ2-5	few	CASSFIGPGTQYF
TRBV18	TRBJ1-3	NA	CASSPPQGAGNTIYF
TRBV5-1	TRBJ2-1	NA	CASSLDYNEQFF
TRBV6-4	TRBJ2-1	NA	CASSGTGPSSYNEQFF
TRBV30	TRBJ1-1	NA	CAWSEGGRAFF
TRBV11-2	TRBJ2-1	NA	CASSSPFRRVYDNEQFF
TRBV9	TRBJ2-7	NA	CASSGKTAQGYEQYF
TRBV6-6	TRBJ1-4	NA	CASRGTITNEKLFF
TRBV25-1	TRBJ1-2	NA	CASSESGRTDGYTF
TRBV6-1	TRBJ1-5	NA	CASSEAIHQPQHF
TRBV5-1	TRBJ2-5	NA	CASSASEGTQYF
TRBV2	TRBJ2-7	NA	CASFRDRGYEQYF
TRBV11-2	TRBJ1-1	NA	CASSQDPGAVYEAFF
TRBV7-2	TRBJ1-5	NA	CASSLGHNSNQPQHF
TRBV19	TRBJ2-5	NA	CASSMRTPQVETQYF
TRBV9	TRBJ2-2	NA	CASSVGTDMNTGELFF
TRBV27	TRBJ1-2	NA	CASRDSGQGGYGYTF
TRBV29-1	TRBJ2-2	NA	CSVVSVNTGELFF
TRBV4-1	TRBJ1-1	NA	CASSQDGGRNTEAFF
TRBV5-8	TRBJ1-2	NA	CASSPQGGYGYTF
TRBV7-9	TRBJ2-5	NA	CASSRDRGIQETQYF
TRBV6-5	TRBJ1-1	NA	CASSSLWGQNTEAFF
TRBV7-6	TRBJ2-7	NA	CASSIGGYEQYF
TRBV30	TRBJ1-6	few	CAWSPGTVNSPLHF
TRBV4-1	TRBJ2-1	once	CASSQRERGYRTYNEQFF
TRBV19	TRBJ1-2	NA	CASRGDPEVF
TRBV6-1	TRBJ1-1	NA	CASSFGQPGAFF
TRBV6-4	TRBJ1-1	few	CASRSEGGGGTEAFF
TRBV27	TRBJ1-1	NA	CASFYLGVYTEAFF
TRBV6-1	TRBJ2-3	NA	CASSELAGGLTDTQYF
TRBV6-5	TRBJ1-2	NA	CASSSTGMDYGYTF
TRBV6-1	TRBJ1-2	NA	CASRTTGGVVNGYTF
TRBV7-6	TRBJ1-5	NA	CASSLRTGGGQPQHF
TRBV5-4	TRBJ1-4	NA	CASSLSPIVGEKLFF
TRBV7-3	TRBJ1-2	once	CASSPPGEPSNYGYTF
TRBV4-3	TRBJ1-1	NA	CASSRRGDTEAFF
TRBV5-1	TRBJ1-4	once	CASSDGQGRNEKLFF
TRBV25-1	TRBJ2-7	once	CASSQGGEQYF
TRBV4-1	TRBJ1-1	few	CASSQFRNQMNTEAFF
TRBV7-3	TRBJ2-2	NA	CASSLTVWVDTGELFF
TRBV19	TRBJ1-5	NA	CASSMVAGRIGNQPQHF
TRBV9	TRBJ2-1	NA	CASSVELAGGLLSYNEQFF
TRBV7-8	TRBJ2-1	NA	CASSFSGGALVEQFF
TRBV2	TRBJ1-6	NA	CAKSLAGTGDSPLHF
TRBV9	TRBJ2-2	NA	CASQVAGVAGELFF
TRBV2	TRBJ2-1	NA	CASSESGGYYNEQFF